A single sample is the source of the 31 T cell receptor beta chains below, sequenced in a study of T cells in Graves' hyperthyroidism and ophthalmopathy. Amplification targeted TCR beta CDR3 regions from RNA transcripts. The HTBI set primed first-round TCR CDR3 RT-PCR. TCRdb passed the multiplex PCR reads through MiXCR, listing each CDR3 protein once. The table lists fewer than 700,000 distinct CDR3 sequences, around 15% of them singletons. The specimen sequenced was blood. The source of these receptors is a woman in her twenties or thirties with Graves' hyperthyroidism.

This clonotype was recorded at least ten times. The chain joins TRBV27 to TRBJ1-5; 9 nucleotides agree with TRBD1. The J segment lost 5 bases and the V segment lost 6 bases, leaving 2 bases of the junction unmatched. CDR1 and CDR2 from the germline V gene are MNHEY and SMNVEV (reference sequence). The CDR3 covers 13 residues. CDR3 amino acids: CASRGQGYQPQHF. The CDR3 DNA is TGTGCCAGCAGGGGACAGGGTTATCAGCCCCAGCATTTT.

This clonotype was counted at least ten times. The chain employs TRBV6-2 or TRBV6-3 and TRBJ1-4; D call uncertain. The V gene lost 4 bases and the J gene lost 3 bases, with 21 bases spanning the gap. The germline V gene has CDR1 MNHEY and CDR2 SVGEGT. The CDR3 is 18 amino acids. CDR3: CASSFKTEDTWANEKLFF. DNA for the CDR3: TGTGCCAGCAGTTTTAAAACGGAGGATACCTGGGCTAATGAAAAACTGTTTTTT.

This clonotype has a handful of counts. The chain combines TRBV12-3 or TRBV12-4 with TRBJ2-4; 14 nucleotides align to TRBD2. With 6 bases clipped from V and 1 base from J, the junction kept 8 bases outside the gene matches. The length of the CDR3 is 18 residues. The CDR3 DNA reads as TGTGCCAGCAGCGCGGGACTAGCGGGAGAGTGGGCCAAAAACATTCAGTACTTC. This gives the protein CASSAGLAGEWAKNIQYF.

The rearrangement joins TRBV29-1 to TRBJ2-1; TRBD1 or TRBD2 may be the D gene (6 bases each). The CDR3 is 15 amino acids. CDR1 and CDR2 from the germline V gene are SQVTM and ANQGSEA. V dropped 1 base and J dropped 6 bases, with 16 bases sitting between them. CDR3 coding DNA: TGCAGCGTTGAAGGGGCGGGACAAGGTTCCAATGAGCAGTTCTTC. This codes for CSVEGAGQGSNEQFF.

This clonotype has at least ten counts. The genes are TRBV7-9 and TRBJ2-3, with 15 bases lining up with TRBD2. CDR3 length equals 15 residues. V trimming: 6 bases; J trimming: 6 bases; junction bases outside the gene matches: 4. Germline CDR1 reads SEHNR; CDR2 reads FQNEAQ (reference sequence). The CDR3 here is CASSQGLAGGDTQYF. Written as DNA, the CDR3 is TGTGCCAGCAGTCAGGGACTAGCGGGAGGTGATACGCAGTATTTT.

This clonotype was seen a handful of times. The V and J genes are TRBV6-1 and TRBJ1-5; possibly TRBD1 for D (5 bases). Germline CDR1 MNHNS, CDR2 SASEGT. With 10 bases removed from V and 7 bases from J, the gap between germline ends came to 20 bases. The CDR3 runs 14 residues. CDR3 bases: TGTGCCACAACAAATGGGGGGAAGAAACAGCCCCAGCATTTT. Protein product: CATTNGGKKQPQHF.

This clonotype has ten or more counts. This chain uses TRBV6-1 with TRBJ1-1, with 10 bases that match TRBD1. CDR3 size: 14 residues. Trimming cost V 7 bases and J 4 bases; bases outside gene matches: 6. Germline V CDR1 and CDR2: MNHNS, SASEGT. CDR3 amino acids: CASTSRDRGTEAFF. For the CDR3, the DNA is TGTGCCAGCACTTCTCGGGACAGGGGCACTGAAGCTTTCTTT.

This clonotype has at least ten counts. This chain connects TRBV24-1 to TRBJ2-5; D may be TRBD1 (5 bases). The CDR3 is made up of 15 amino acids. Germline CDR1 is KGHDR and CDR2 is SFDVKD. V was clipped by 2 bases and J by 4 bases, with 13 bases between them. The CDR3 DNA reads as TGTGCCACCAGTGATTCCGATGACAGATTAGAGACCCAGTACTTC. Translated, it gives CATSDSDDRLETQYF.

This clonotype was found many times. The chain uses TRBV5-1 and TRBJ2-3; D may be TRBD1 (5 bases). The V end was cut by 7 bases, the J end by 2 bases, with 14 bases between. The length of the CDR3 is 14 residues. In germline, CDR1 is SGHRS, CDR2 YFSETQ. CDR3 DNA sequence: TGCGCCAGCTACGACAGCAATCCCACAGATACGCAGTATTTT. Protein product: CASYDSNPTDTQYF.

The genes are TRBV19 and TRBJ2-1; 8 bases agree with TRBD1. V lost 4 bases and J lost 7; bases outside the gene matches: 6. The CDR3 is 14 residues long. The germline CDR1 and CDR2 sequences are LNHDA and SQIVND (reference sequence). In nucleotides, the CDR3 is TGTGCCAGTAGTACAGGGGGCGGGCGGAATGAGCAGTTCTTC. Amino acid sequence: CASSTGGGRNEQFF.

Many counts were recorded for this clonotype. The chain combines TRBV28 with TRBJ2-5; a possible D gene is TRBD2 (5 bases). CDR3 length: 17 residues. In germline, CDR1 is MDHEN, CDR2 SYDVKM. V was clipped by 5 bases and J by 1 base, with 20 bases between them. CDR3 sequence (DNA): TGTGCCAGCAGTCTACCGAGGTCGAGCGGCTCCCAAGAGACCCAGTACTTC. It specifies CASSLPRSSGSQETQYF.

This clonotype was seen a handful of times. The V call is TRBV24-1, the J call TRBJ2-1; perhaps D is TRBD1 or TRBD2 (5 bases each). This CDR3 has 14 residues. Germline-derived CDR1 and CDR2 are KGHDR and SFDVKD. V was clipped by 1 base and J by 4 bases, with 7 bases between them. CDR3 loop: CATSDFGAYNEQFF. The CDR3 DNA reads as TGTGCCACCAGTGATTTCGGGGCGTACAATGAGCAGTTCTTC.

The chain carries TRBV7-3 and TRBJ1-6; D remains unclear. The CDR3 length is 13 residues. Per germline, CDR1 SGHTA and CDR2 FQGTGA. V gave up 5 bases and J gave up 10 bases, with 12 bases separating them. CDR3 coding DNA: TGTGCCAGCAGCAGCCTCCGTGACTCACCCCTCCACTTT. Translated, it gives CASSSLRDSPLHF.

This clonotype was seen ten or more times. The rearrangement joins TRBV11-2 to TRBJ2-7; D is possibly TRBD2 (6 bases). The V and J ends lost 8 bases and 3 bases respectively, with 17 bases between them. CDR1 is SGHAT, CDR2 FQNNGV, per germline. The CDR3 sequence is 14 residues long. As DNA, the CDR3 is TGTGCCAGCTCTCCCGGAGGGTCGAACTACGAGCAGTACTTC. Protein: CASSPGGSNYEQYF.

There are a few counts of this clonotype. The genes are TRBV11-1 and TRBJ2-1, with TRBD2 identical over 9 bases. CDR3 length: 16 amino acids. Trimming at V came to 4 bases and at J to 7 bases, leaving 11 bases not matched to a gene. The germline V gene encodes CDR1 SGHAT and CDR2 FQDESV (reference sequence). CDR3 amino acids: CASSWSSGRFQNEQFF. The CDR3 nucleotides read TGTGCCAGCAGCTGGTCCAGCGGGAGGTTTCAGAATGAGCAGTTCTTC.

This clonotype showed up many times. The chain links TRBV11-2 to TRBJ2-3; 8 bases match TRBD2. The CDR3 extends over 15 amino acids. CDR1 and CDR2 (germline): SGHAT, FQNNGV. V lost 5 bases, J lost 3 bases, and 7 bases stayed unmatched. CDR3 region: CASSPSGRGTDTQYF. CDR3 coding DNA: TGTGCCAGCAGCCCCTCCGGGAGGGGTACAGATACGCAGTATTTT.

This clonotype has a count of ten or more. The rearrangement links TRBV2 to TRBJ1-2; TRBD1 agrees at 7 bases. The CDR3 is made up of 14 amino acids. The germline V gene encodes CDR1 SNHLY and CDR2 FYNNEI. With V trimmed by 6 bases and J by 2 bases, 6 bases remained unmatched. In nucleotides, the CDR3 is TGTGCCAGCAGGGTTAACAGGGGAAACTATGGCTACACCTTC. Its protein product is CASRVNRGNYGYTF.

The chain links TRBV7-2 to TRBJ2-7; 9 bases line up with TRBD1. Trimming removed 6 bases from V and 2 bases from J; junction bases left unmatched: 11. The germline CDR1 and CDR2 sequences are SGHTA and FQGNSA. This CDR3 has 16 residues. The CDR3 is CASSWDLGQGAYEQYF. DNA of the CDR3: TGTGCCAGCAGTTGGGACCTGGGACAGGGAGCCTACGAGCAGTACTTC.

This clonotype was detected many times. The chain carries TRBV6-1 and TRBJ2-7; tentatively, D is TRBD1 (6 bases). The germline gives CDR1 MNHNS, CDR2 SASEGT. V lost 4 bases and J lost 3, with 19 bases in between. The CDR3 is made up of 16 amino acids. In nucleotides, the CDR3 is TGTGCCAGCAGTGCTCCGTTGCAGGGCAGGGGCTACGAGCAGTACTTC. Translated: CASSAPLQGRGYEQYF.

This clonotype has a count of ten or more. This chain uses TRBV28 with TRBJ2-1; 8 bases match TRBD1. Germline assignment: CDR1 MDHEN and CDR2 SYDVKM. The CDR3 is 14 amino acids. Unmatched junction bases numbered 6, after V lost 5 bases and J lost 6 bases. Here the CDR3 reads CASSPRGQGNEQFF. For the CDR3, the DNA is TGTGCCAGCAGTCCCCGTGGACAGGGCAATGAGCAGTTCTTC.

This clonotype has at least ten counts. The V gene is TRBV18, the J gene TRBJ2-5, with D unclear. The CDR3 is made up of 12 amino acids. Germline assignment: CDR1 KGHSH and CDR2 LQKENI. Trimming left V 8 bases short and J 2 bases short, with 9 bases between. CDR3 sequence (DNA): TGTGCCAGCGGCGACGGACAAGAGACCCAGTACTTC. It encodes CASGDGQETQYF. Filled out from reference TRBV18 and TRBJ2-5, the complete variable domain reads NAGVMQNPRHLVRRRGQEARLRCSPMKGHSHVYWYRQLPEEGLKFMVYLQKENIIDESGMPKERFSAEFPKEGPSILRIQQVVRGDSAAYFCASGDGQETQYFGPGTRLLVL.

This clonotype was recorded many times. This chain links TRBV20-1 with TRBJ2-1, with 8 positions matching TRBD2. Germline values: CDR1 DFQATT, CDR2 SNEGSKA (reference sequence). Germline trimming cut 0 bases from V and 6 bases from J; bases unmatched to any gene: 4. The CDR3 contains 14 residues. CDR3 in amino acids: CSARESGSSNEQFF. CDR3 nucleotide sequence: TGCAGTGCTAGAGAGAGCGGGAGTAGCAATGAGCAGTTCTTC.

This clonotype came up many times. The chain carries TRBV27 and TRBJ1-1; weak D call: TRBD1 (6 bases). The V gene's germline CDR1 is MNHEY and CDR2 SMNVEV (reference sequence). The V end was cut by 3 bases, the J end by 1 base, with 9 bases between. The CDR3 is 14 residues long. The CDR3 DNA follows: TGTGCCAGCAGTTTTTACAGGGAGAACACTGAAGCTTTCTTT. Translating gives CASSFYRENTEAFF.

The chain joins TRBV4-3 to TRBJ2-7, with 8 positions matching TRBD1. Germline V CDR1 and CDR2: LGHNA, YSLEER. The length of the CDR3 is 14 residues. J gave up 6 bases and V 1 base, and 5 bases lay outside the gene matches. CDR3 amino acids: CASSQVDRGGEQYF. In nucleotides, the CDR3 is TGCGCCAGCAGCCAAGTAGACAGGGGAGGCGAGCAGTACTTC.

This clonotype was detected ten times or more. The chain joins TRBV7-6 to TRBJ2-3; 14 nucleotides match TRBD2. The germline CDR1 and CDR2 sequences are SGHVS and FNYEAQ. With 4 bases clipped from V and 5 bases from J, the junction kept 5 bases outside the gene matches. The CDR3 extends over 16 amino acids. CDR3 protein: CASSSRLAGGEDTQYF. In nucleotides, the CDR3 is TGTGCCAGCAGCTCACGACTAGCGGGAGGGGAAGATACGCAGTATTTT.

This clonotype appeared a few times. The chain joins TRBV10-3 to TRBJ1-2; tentatively, D is TRBD1 (5 bases). With 0 bases removed from V and 8 bases from J, the gap between germline ends came to 13 bases. The CDR3 runs 14 residues. Looked up from germline, CDR1 is ENHRY and CDR2 is SYGVKD. DNA for the CDR3: TGTGCCATCAGTGAGTCGTTGGGGACCGGGGGCTACACCTTC. Its translation is CAISESLGTGGYTF.

This clonotype has at least ten counts. V usage is TRBV20-1 and J usage is TRBJ2-5; 7 bases match TRBD2. The ends lost 6 bases at V and 5 bases at J; junction bases unmatched: 12. This CDR3 is built from 14 residues. The germline CDR1 and CDR2 sequences are DFQATT and SNEGSKA (reference sequence). The chain's CDR3 is CSAPDYGRGETQYF. The CDR3 nucleotides read TGCAGTGCACCGGACTACGGGCGGGGGGAGACCCAGTACTTC.

This clonotype was counted ten times or more. The chain carries TRBV2 and TRBJ2-2, with TRBD2 identical over 9 bases. This CDR3 has 14 residues. The V and J ends lost 7 bases and 2 bases, in that order; junction bases with no gene match: 2. Germline CDR1 and CDR2: SNHLY and FYNNEI. The CDR3 nucleotides are TGTGCCAGCAAAGCGGGAGGAAACACCGGGGAGCTGTTTTTT. This translates into CASKAGGNTGELFF.

This clonotype was seen many times. The chain joins TRBV30 to TRBJ1-1, with TRBD1 identical over 7 bases. The J segment lost 7 bases and the V segment lost 0 bases, leaving 5 bases of the junction unmatched. The CDR3 is 13 amino acids. The germline CDR1 and CDR2 sequences are GTSNPN and SVGIG (reference sequence). CDR3 residues: CAWSVSAGGEAFF. In DNA, the CDR3 is TGTGCCTGGAGTGTTAGCGCAGGGGGTGAAGCTTTCTTT.

This clonotype was recorded many times. V gene TRBV11-2 combines with J gene TRBJ2-1, with TRBD1 identical over 10 bases. The V and J ends lost 7 bases and 5 bases, in that order; junction bases with no gene match: 17. The germline V gene has CDR1 SGHAT and CDR2 FQNNGV. The CDR3 has 18 amino acids. The CDR3 coding sequence is TGTGCCAGCACCCCTTTCTTCCTAGGGGACAGGGGAAACAATGAGCAGTTCTTC. Translated: CASTPFFLGDRGNNEQFF. Variable domain in full (rest from reference TRBV11-2 and TRBJ2-1): EAGVAQSPRYKIIEKRQSVAFWCNPISGHATLYWYQQILGQGPKLLIQFQNNGVVDDSQLPKDRFSAERLKGVDSTLKIQPAKLEDSAVYLCASTPFFLGDRGNNEQFFGPGTRLTVL.

This clonotype has only a few counts. This chain's CDR3 is CASSWGQAAGELFF. CDR3 nucleotide sequence: TGTGCCAGCAGCTGGGGACAGGCGGCCGGGGAGCTGTTTTTT. This chain uses TRBV13 with TRBJ2-2, with TRBD1 identical over 8 bases. V trimming: 4 bases; J trimming: 6 bases; junction bases outside the gene matches: 4. Germline assignment: CDR1 PRHDT and CDR2 FYEKMQ (reference sequence). The CDR3 runs to 14 residues.